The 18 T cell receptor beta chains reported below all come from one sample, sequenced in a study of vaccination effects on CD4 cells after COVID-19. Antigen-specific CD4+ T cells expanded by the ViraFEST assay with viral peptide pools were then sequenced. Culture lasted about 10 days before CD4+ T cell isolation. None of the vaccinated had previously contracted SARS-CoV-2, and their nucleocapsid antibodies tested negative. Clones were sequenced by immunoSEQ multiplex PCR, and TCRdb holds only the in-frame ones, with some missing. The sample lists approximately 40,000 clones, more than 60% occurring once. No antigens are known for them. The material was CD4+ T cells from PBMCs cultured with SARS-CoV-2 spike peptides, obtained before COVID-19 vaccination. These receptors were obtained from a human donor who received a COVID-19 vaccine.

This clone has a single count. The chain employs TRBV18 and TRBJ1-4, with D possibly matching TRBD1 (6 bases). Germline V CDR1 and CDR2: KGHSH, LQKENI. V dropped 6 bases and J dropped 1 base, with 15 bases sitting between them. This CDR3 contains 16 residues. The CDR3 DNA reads TGTGCCAGCTCCACGGGACAAAGGGTAACTAATGAAAAACTGTTTTTT. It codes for CASSTGQRVTNEKLFF.

CDR3 residues: CASTNTSGRAGETQYF. Written as DNA, the CDR3 is TGTGCCAGCACCAACACTAGCGGGAGGGCCGGAGAGACCCAGTACTTC. The chain has TRBV6-9 and TRBJ2-5, with 13 positions matching TRBD2. CDR3 length equals 16 residues. Per the germline V gene, CDR1 is MNHGY and CDR2 is SVAAGI. Losses at the gene ends were 7 bases for V and 4 bases for J; bases not matched to a gene: 9.

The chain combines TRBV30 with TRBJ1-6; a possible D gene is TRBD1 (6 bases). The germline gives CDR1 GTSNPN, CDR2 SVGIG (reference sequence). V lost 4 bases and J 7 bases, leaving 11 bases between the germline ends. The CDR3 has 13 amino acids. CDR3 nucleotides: TGTGCCTGGAAAGGGGGAGGGAATTCACCCCTCCACTTT. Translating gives CAWKGGGNSPLHF.

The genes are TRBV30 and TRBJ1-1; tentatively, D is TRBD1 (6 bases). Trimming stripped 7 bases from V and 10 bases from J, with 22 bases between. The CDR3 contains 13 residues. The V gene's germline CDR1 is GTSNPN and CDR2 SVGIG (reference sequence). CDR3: CASMRAGVGRAFF. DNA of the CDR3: TGTGCCTCGATGCGGGCAGGGGTGGGTAGAGCTTTCTTT.

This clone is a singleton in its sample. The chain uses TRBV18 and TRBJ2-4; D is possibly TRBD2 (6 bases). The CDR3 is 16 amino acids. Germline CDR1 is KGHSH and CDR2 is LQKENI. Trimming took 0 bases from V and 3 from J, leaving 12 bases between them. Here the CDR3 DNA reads TGTGCCAGCTCACCACCGGAGGGGAGCGGCAAAAACATTCAGTACTTC. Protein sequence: CASSPPEGSGKNIQYF. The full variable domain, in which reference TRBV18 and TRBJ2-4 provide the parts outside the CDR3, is NAGVMQNPRHLVRRRGQEARLRCSPMKGHSHVYWYRQLPEEGLKFMVYLQKENIIDESGMPKERFSAEFPKEGPSILRIQQVVRGDSAAYFCASSPPEGSGKNIQYFGAGTRLSVL.

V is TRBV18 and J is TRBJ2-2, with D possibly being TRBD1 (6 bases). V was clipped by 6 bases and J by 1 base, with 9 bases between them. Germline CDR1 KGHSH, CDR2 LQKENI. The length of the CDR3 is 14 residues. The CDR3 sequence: CASSLDRNTGELFF. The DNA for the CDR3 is TGTGCCAGCTCTCTGGACAGGAACACCGGGGAGCTGTTTTTT.

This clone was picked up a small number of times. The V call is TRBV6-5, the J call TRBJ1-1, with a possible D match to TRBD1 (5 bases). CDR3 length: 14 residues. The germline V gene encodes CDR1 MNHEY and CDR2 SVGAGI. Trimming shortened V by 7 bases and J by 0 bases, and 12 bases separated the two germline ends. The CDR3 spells CASIRGSLNTEAFF. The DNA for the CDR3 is TGTGCCAGCATACGGGGCTCTTTGAACACTGAAGCTTTCTTT.

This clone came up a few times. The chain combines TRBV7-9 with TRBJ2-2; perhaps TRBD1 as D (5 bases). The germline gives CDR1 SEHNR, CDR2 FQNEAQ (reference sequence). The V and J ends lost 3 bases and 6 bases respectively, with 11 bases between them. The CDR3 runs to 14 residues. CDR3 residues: CASSFAQGAGELFF. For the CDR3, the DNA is TGTGCCAGCAGCTTCGCCCAGGGCGCCGGGGAGCTGTTTTTT.

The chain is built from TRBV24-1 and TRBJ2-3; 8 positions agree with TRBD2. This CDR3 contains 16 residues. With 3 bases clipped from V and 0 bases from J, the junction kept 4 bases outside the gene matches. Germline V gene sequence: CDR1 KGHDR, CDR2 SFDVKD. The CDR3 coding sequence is TGTGCCACCAGTGATCCGGGAGGGACTAGCACAGATACGCAGTATTTT. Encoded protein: CATSDPGGTSTDTQYF.

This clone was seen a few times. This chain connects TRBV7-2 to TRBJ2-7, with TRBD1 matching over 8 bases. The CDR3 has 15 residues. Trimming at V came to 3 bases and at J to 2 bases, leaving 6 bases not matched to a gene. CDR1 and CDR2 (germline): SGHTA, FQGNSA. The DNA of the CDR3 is TGTGCCAGCAGCTTGACAGGGGTGAGTGCCTACGAGCAGTACTTC. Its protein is CASSLTGVSAYEQYF.

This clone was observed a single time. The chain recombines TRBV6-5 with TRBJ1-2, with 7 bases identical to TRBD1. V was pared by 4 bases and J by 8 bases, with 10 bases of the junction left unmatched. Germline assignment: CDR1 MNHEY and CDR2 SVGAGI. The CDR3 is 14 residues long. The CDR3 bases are TGTGCCAGCAGTTTCCTCGACAGGGTAGAAGGCTACACCTTC. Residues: CASSFLDRVEGYTF.

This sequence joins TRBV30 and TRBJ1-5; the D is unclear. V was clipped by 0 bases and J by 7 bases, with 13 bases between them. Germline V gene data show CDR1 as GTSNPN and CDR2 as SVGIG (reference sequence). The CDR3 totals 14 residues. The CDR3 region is CAWSVWLEDQPQHF. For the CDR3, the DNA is TGTGCCTGGAGTGTATGGTTGGAAGACCAGCCCCAGCATTTT.

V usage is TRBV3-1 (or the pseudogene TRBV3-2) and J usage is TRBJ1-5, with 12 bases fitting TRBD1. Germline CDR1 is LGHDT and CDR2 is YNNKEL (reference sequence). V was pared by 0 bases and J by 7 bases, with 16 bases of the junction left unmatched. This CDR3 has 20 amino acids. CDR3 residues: CASSQDRCPGQGAYEQPQHF. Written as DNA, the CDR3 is TGTGCCAGCAGCCAAGATCGGTGTCCGGGACAGGGGGCATATGAACAGCCCCAGCATTTT.

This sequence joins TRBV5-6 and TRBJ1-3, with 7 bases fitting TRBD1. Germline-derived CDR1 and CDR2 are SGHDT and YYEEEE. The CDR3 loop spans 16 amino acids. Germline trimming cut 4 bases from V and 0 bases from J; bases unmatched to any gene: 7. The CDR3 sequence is CASSRTGASSGNTIYF. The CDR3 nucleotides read TGTGCCAGCAGCCGTACAGGGGCGAGCTCTGGAAACACCATATATTTT.

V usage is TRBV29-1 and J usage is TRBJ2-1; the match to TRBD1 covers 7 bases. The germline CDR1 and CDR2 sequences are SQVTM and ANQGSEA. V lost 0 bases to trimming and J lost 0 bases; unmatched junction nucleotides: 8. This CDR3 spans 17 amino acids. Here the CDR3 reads CSVEDSATGHSYNEQFF. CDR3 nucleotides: TGCAGCGTTGAAGATTCCGCGACAGGGCACTCCTACAATGAGCAGTTCTTC.

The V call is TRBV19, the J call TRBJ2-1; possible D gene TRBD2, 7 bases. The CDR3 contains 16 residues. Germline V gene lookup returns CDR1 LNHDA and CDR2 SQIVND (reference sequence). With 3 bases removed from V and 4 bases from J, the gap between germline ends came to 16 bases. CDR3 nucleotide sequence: TGTGCCAGTAGTATCGGGAGGAACAGGGTGTACAATGAGCAGTTCTTC. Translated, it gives CASSIGRNRVYNEQFF.

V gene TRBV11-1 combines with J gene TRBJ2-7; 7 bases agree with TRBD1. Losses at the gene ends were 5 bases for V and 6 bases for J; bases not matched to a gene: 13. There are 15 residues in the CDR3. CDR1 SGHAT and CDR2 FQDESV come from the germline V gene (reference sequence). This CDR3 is CASSPDRVTLSEQYF. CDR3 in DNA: TGTGCCAGCAGCCCCGACAGGGTTACCCTCTCCGAGCAGTACTTC.

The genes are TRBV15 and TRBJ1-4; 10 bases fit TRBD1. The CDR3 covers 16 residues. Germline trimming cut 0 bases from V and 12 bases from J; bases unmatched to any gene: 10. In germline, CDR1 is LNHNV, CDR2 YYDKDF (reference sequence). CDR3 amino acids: CATSRDRSGTGEELFF. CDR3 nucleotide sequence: TGTGCCACCAGCAGAGATCGCTCCGGGACAGGGGAGGAACTGTTTTTT.